The 4 T cell receptor beta chains below come from one sample, sequenced in a study of blood T cell repertoires in COVID-19. The method was immunoSEQ multiplex PCR; TCRdb's version includes in-frame clones alone and lacks a portion of them. The sample has approximately 200,000 clones, under 90% seen once; the top ten hold about 5.1%. Input material: peripheral blood. Receptors were obtained from a woman aged 55-69 years who had recovered from COVID-19.

The chain uses TRBV7-2 and TRBJ2-1; 10 bases fit TRBD1. Unmatched junction bases numbered 9, after V lost 5 bases and J lost 8 bases. This CDR3 comprises 15 residues. Per the germline V gene, CDR1 is SGHTA and CDR2 is FQGNSA. As DNA, the CDR3 is TGTGCCAGCAGCCTCCGGGACAGGGGACGGGATGAGCAGTTCTTC. Amino acids: CASSLRDRGRDEQFF.

This clone occurred a few times. This chain connects TRBV10-2 to TRBJ2-3; D unresolved. The CDR3 consists of 14 residues. Trimming stripped 3 bases from V and 3 bases from J, with 10 bases between. The germline gives CDR1 WSHSY, CDR2 SAAADI. The CDR3 DNA sequence: TGCGCCAGCAGTGACACACGAGGTACAGATACGCAGTATTTT. It specifies CASSDTRGTDTQYF.

The chain recombines TRBV19 with TRBJ2-6, with D hard to call. The germline gives CDR1 LNHDA, CDR2 SQIVND (reference sequence). V lost 3 bases, J lost 0 bases, and 9 bases lay in between. The CDR3 extends over 16 amino acids. The CDR3, as DNA: TGTGCCAGTAGTATTCGCTGGAGCTCTGGGGCCAACGTCCTGACTTTC. It yields the protein CASSIRWSSGANVLTF.

V and J are TRBV9 and TRBJ1-2, with D unresolved. This CDR3 is built from 14 residues. Trimming stripped 1 base from V and 3 bases from J, with 10 bases between. CDR1 and CDR2 (germline): SGDLS, YYNGEE. The CDR3 DNA reads TGTGCCAGCAGCGTATTTGCCGGAGACTATGGCTACACCTTC. Its protein product is CASSVFAGDYGYTF.